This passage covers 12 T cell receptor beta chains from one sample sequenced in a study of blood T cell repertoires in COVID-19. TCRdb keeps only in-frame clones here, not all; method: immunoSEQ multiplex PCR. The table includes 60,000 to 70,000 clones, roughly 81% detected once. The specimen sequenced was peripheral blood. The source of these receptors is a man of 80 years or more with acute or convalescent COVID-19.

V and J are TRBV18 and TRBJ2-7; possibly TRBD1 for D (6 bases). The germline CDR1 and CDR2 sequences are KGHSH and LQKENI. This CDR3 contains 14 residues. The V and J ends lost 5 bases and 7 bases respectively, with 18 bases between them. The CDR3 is CASSYRDTTKEQYF. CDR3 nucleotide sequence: TGTGCCAGCTCATACCGGGACACCACGAAGGAGCAGTACTTC.

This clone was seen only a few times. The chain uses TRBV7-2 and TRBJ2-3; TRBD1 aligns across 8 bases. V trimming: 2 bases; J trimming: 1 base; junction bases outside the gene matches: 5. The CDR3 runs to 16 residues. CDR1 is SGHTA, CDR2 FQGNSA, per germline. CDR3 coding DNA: TGTGCCAGCAGCTTACAGGGGGCGCGGGGCACAGATACGCAGTATTTT. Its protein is CASSLQGARGTDTQYF. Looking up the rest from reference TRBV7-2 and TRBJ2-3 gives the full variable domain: GAGVSQSPSNKVTEKGKDVELRCDPISGHTALYWYRQSLGQGLEFLIYFQGNSAPDKSGLPSDRFSAERTGGSVSTLTIQRTQQEDSAVYLCASSLQGARGTDTQYFGPGTRLTVL.

The CDR3 spells CASSETGNRETQYF. DNA of the CDR3: TGTGCCAGCAGCGAGACAGGGAATAGGGAGACCCAGTACTTC. V usage is TRBV3-1 (or the pseudogene TRBV3-2) and J usage is TRBJ2-5, with TRBD1 matching 7 bases. J gave up 5 bases and V 5 bases, and 8 bases lay outside the gene matches. The CDR3 extends over 14 amino acids. CDR1 and CDR2 from the germline V gene are LGHDT and YNNKEL (reference sequence).

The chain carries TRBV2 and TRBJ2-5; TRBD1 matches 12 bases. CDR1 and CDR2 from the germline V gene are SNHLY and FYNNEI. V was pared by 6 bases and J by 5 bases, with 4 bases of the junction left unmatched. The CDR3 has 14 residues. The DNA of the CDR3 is TGTGCCAGCAGCGGGGACAGGGGGCATGAGACCCAGTACTTC. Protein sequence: CASSGDRGHETQYF.

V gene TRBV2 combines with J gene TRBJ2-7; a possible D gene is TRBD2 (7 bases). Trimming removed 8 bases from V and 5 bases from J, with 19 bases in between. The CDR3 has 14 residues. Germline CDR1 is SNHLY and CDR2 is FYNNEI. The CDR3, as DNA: TGTGCCAGCGTGGGGAGGGGGGCCATGAACGAGCAGTACTTC. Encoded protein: CASVGRGAMNEQYF. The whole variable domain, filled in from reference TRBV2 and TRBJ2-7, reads EPEVTQTPSHQVTQMGQEVILRCVPISNHLYFYWYRQILGQKVEFLVSFYNNEISEKSEIFDDQFSVERPDGSNFTLKIRSTKLEDSAMYFCASVGRGAMNEQYFGPGTRLTVT.

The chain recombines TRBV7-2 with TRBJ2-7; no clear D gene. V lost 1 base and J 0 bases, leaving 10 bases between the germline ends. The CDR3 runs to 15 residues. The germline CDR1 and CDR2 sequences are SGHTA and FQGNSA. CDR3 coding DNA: TGTGCCAGCAGCTTAGGACTTTCCAGCTCCTACGAGCAGTACTTC. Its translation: CASSLGLSSSYEQYF.

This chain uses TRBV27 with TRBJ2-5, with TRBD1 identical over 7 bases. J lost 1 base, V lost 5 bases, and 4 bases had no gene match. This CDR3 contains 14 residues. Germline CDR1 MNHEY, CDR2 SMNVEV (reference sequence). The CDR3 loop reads CASSTWDSQETQYF. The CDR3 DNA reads TGTGCCAGCAGTACCTGGGACAGCCAAGAGACCCAGTACTTC.

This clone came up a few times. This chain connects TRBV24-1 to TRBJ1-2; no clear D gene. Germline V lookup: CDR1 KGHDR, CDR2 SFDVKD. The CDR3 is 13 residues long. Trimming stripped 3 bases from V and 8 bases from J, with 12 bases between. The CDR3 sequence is CATSDVALGGYTF. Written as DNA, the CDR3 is TGTGCCACCAGTGATGTGGCCCTGGGCGGCTACACCTTC.

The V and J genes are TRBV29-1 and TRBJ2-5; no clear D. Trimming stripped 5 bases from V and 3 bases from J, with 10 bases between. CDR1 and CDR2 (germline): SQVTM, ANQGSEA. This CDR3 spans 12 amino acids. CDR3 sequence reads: CSVQTTEETQYF. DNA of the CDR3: TGCAGCGTTCAGACAACTGAAGAGACCCAGTACTTC.

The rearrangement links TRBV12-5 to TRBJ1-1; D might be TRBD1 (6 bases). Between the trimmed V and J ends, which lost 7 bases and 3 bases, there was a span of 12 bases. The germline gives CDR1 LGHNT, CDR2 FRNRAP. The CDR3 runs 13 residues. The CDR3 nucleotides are TGTGCTAGTGCCCTCAGGGGCGACACTGAAGCTTTCTTT. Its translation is CASALRGDTEAFF. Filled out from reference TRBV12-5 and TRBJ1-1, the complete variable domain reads DARVTQTPRHKVTEMGQEVTMRCQPILGHNTVFWYRQTMMQGLELLAYFRNRAPLDDSGMPKDRFSAEMPDATLATLKIQPSEPRDSAVYFCASALRGDTEAFFGQGTRLTVV.

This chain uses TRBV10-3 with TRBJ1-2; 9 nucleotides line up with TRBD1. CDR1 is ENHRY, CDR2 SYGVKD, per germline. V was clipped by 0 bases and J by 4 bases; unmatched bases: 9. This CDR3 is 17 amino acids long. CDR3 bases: TGTGCCATCAGTGAGTCAGAACCGGGACAGGGTGCCTATGGCTACACCTTC. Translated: CAISESEPGQGAYGYTF.

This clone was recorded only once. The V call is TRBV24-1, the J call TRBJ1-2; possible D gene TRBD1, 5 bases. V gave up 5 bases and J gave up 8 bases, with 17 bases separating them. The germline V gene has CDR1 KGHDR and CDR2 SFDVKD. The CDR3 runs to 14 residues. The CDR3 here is CATSGGGAVGGYTF. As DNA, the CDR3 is TGTGCCACCAGTGGTGGAGGGGCGGTCGGAGGCTACACCTTC.